This T cell receptor beta chain comes out of a study of PD-1 blockade in classical Hodgkin lymphoma. Points from the study as a whole: With CD4+ cells, TCR diversity rose significantly by C4D1, but not with CD8+ cells. With respect to the repertoire differences, their causes, possibly disease activity or prior therapy, remain undefined.

CDR3 length: 14 amino acids. The germline gives CDR1 MDHEN, CDR2 SYDVKM. Trimming took 6 bases from V and 0 from J, leaving 11 bases between them. Produced via immunoSEQ multiplex PCR; TCRdb's table is partial and in-frame only. The table includes approximately 52,000 clones, approximately 70% detected once. This clone was observed a few times. Its target is not known. There was relapse after autologous stem cell transplantation in every patient, and there was variation in brentuximab vedotin exposure. Relapsed/refractory classical Hodgkin lymphoma patients had complete, partial or progressive responses.

This clonotype was obtained from a human donor with classical Hodgkin lymphoma. This rearrangement joins TRBV28 to TRBJ1-1; D not resolved. Sequenced material: peripheral blood mononuclear cells (PBMCs), taken before the second cycle of nivolumab. CDR3 region: CASSDTVMNTEAFF. In nucleotides, the CDR3 is TGTGCCAGCAGCGATACGGTTATGAACACTGAAGCTTTCTTT.